A single sample is the source of the 3 T cell receptor beta chains below, sequenced in a study of response to subunit inactivated influenza vaccine. MiXCR, applied by TCRdb to the RT-PCR reads, yields one record per CDR3 protein. The sample has hundreds of thousands of distinct CDR3 sequences; around 20% are singletons. The sequences come from PBMCs from blood, collected roughly 5 days after vaccination. Receptors originate from a man aged 50 to 60 who received an inactivated influenza vaccine.

This clonotype was observed a few times. The rearrangement joins TRBV28 to TRBJ1-6, with D possibly TRBD1 on 6 matching bases. V lost 3 bases, J lost 5 bases, and 11 bases lay in between. The length of the CDR3 is 15 residues. The germline V gene has CDR1 MDHEN and CDR2 SYDVKM. The DNA of the CDR3 is TGTGCCAGCAGTTTTCGACAGGAGCATAATTCACCCCTCCACTTT. Protein: CASSFRQEHNSPLHF.

J is TRBJ1-1 and V is TRBV9; a weak D match, TRBD1 (5 bases). CDR1 and CDR2 from the germline V gene are SGDLS and YYNGEE. Deletions cut 4 bases from V and 5 bases from J, with 15 bases between. The CDR3 sequence is 14 residues long. DNA for the CDR3: TGTGCCAGCAGCATTGGGGGGGTGCAAACTGAAGCTTTCTTT. Amino acid sequence: CASSIGGVQTEAFF. The variable domain in full, completed from reference TRBV9 and TRBJ1-1, reads DSGVTQTPKHLITATGQRVTLRCSPRSGDLSVYWYQQSLDQGLQFLIQYYNGEERAKGNILERFSAQQFPDLHSELNLSSLELGDSALYFCASSIGGVQTEAFFGQGTRLTVV.

This clonotype was picked up many times. V usage is TRBV7-2 and J usage is TRBJ2-7, with D unresolved. The CDR3 is 12 residues long. Germline-derived CDR1 and CDR2 are SGHTA and FQGNSA. Trimming pared 6 bases from V and 3 bases from J, leaving 9 bases between. The CDR3 region has the DNA TGTGCCAGCAGTTCCACCTACTACGAGCAGTACTTC. Amino acid sequence: CASSSTYYEQYF.